This T cell receptor (beta chain) was observed in a study of blood T cell repertoires in COVID-19. This clone came up a few times. Germline trimming cut 8 bases from V and 0 bases from J; bases unmatched to any gene: 9. CDR1 LGHDT and CDR2 YNNKEL come from the germline V gene (reference sequence). The length of the CDR3 is 15 residues. This table comes from immunoSEQ multiplex PCR, and its TCRdb copy is limited to in-frame clones, with some not included. The sample has roughly 100,000 clones; 81% are singletons. V and J are TRBV3-1 (or the pseudogene TRBV3-2) and TRBJ1-1, with 7 bases matching TRBD1. Sequencing input: peripheral blood. This TCR was sampled from a woman in her 70s with acute or convalescent COVID-19. The CDR3 DNA is TGTGCCAGCGTTCAGGGGGGACCGCTGAACACTGAAGCTTTCTTT. Encoded protein: CASVQGGPLNTEAFF.